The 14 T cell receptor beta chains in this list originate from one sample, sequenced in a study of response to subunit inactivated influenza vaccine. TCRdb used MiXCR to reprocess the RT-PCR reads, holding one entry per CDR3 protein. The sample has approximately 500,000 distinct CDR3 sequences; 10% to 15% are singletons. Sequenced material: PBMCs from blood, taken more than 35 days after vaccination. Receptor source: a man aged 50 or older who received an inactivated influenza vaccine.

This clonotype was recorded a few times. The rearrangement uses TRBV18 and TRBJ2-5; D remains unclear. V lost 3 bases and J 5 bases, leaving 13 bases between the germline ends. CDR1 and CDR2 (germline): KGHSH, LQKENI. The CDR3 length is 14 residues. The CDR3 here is CASSPHITGETQYF. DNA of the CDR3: TGTGCCAGCTCACCCCATATAACCGGGGAGACCCAGTACTTC.

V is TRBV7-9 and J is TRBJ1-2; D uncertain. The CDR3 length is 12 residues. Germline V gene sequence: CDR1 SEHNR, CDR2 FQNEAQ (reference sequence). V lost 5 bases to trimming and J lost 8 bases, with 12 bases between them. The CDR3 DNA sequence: TGTGCCAGCAGCCACGGACTAAAGGGCTACACCTTC. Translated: CASSHGLKGYTF.

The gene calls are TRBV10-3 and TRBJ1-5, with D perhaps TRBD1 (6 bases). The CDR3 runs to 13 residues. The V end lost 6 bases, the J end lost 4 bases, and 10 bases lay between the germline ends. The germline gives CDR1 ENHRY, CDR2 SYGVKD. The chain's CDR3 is CAIRRQVNQPQHF. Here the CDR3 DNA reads TGTGCCATCAGGAGACAGGTAAATCAGCCCCAGCATTTT.

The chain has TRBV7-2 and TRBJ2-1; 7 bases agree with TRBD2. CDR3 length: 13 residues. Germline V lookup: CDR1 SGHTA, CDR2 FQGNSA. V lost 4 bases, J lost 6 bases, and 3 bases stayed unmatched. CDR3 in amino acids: CASSSGTINEQFF. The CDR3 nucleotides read TGTGCCAGCAGCTCCGGGACTATCAATGAGCAGTTCTTC.

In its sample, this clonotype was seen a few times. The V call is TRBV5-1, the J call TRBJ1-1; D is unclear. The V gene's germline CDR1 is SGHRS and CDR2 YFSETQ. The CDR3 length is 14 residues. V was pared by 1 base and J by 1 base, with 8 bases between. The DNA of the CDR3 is TGCGCCAGCAGCTTGTCCTCTACGAACACTGAAGCTTTCTTT. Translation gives CASSLSSTNTEAFF.

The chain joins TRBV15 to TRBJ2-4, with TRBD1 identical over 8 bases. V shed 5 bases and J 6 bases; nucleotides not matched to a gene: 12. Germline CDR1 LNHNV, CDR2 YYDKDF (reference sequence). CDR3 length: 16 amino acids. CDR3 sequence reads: CATSQGLGTGLNIQYF. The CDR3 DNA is TGTGCCACCAGCCAGGGGTTGGGGACAGGCCTAAACATTCAGTACTTC.

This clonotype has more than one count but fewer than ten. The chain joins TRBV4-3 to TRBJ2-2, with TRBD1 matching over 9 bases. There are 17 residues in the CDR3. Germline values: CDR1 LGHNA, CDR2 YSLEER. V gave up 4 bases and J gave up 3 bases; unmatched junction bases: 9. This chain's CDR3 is CASSPYGDRVYTGELFF. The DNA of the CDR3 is TGCGCCAGCAGCCCCTACGGGGACAGGGTATACACCGGGGAGCTGTTTTTT.

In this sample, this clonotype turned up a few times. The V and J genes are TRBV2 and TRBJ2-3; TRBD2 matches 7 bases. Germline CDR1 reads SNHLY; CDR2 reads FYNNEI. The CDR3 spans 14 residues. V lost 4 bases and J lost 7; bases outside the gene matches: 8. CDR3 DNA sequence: TGTGCCAGCAGTGCCGGACTAGGCGCGTATACGCAGTATTTT. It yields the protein CASSAGLGAYTQYF.

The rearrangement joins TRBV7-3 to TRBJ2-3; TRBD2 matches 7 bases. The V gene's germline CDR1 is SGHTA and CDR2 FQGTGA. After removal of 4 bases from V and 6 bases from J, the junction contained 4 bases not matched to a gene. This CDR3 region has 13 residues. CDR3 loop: CASSSLGGDTQYF. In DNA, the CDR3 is TGTGCCAGCAGCTCCTTGGGGGGGGATACGCAGTATTTT.

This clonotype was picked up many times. The CDR3 DNA sequence: TGCAGCGTTGATACACAGAACTACAATGAGCAGTTCTTC. It encodes CSVDTQNYNEQFF. V is TRBV29-1 and J is TRBJ2-1, with D uncertain. Trimming cost V 3 bases and J 3 bases, with 9 bases left between them. This CDR3 is 13 amino acids long. The germline CDR1 and CDR2 sequences are SQVTM and ANQGSEA.

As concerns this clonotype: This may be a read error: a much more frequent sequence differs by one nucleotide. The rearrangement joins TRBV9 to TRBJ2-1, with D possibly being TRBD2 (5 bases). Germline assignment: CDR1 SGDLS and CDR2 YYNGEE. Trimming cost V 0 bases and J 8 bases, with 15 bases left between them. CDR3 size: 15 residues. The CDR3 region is CASSVGWELFDEQFF. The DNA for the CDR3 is TGTGCCAGCAGCGTAGGGTGGGAGCTGTTCGATGAGCAGTTCTTC. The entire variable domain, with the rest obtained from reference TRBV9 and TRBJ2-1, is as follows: DSGVTQTPKHLITATGQRVTLRCSPRSGDLSVYWYQQSLDQGLQFLIQYYNGEERAKGNILERFSAQQFPDLHSELNLSSLELGDSALYFCASSVGWELFDEQFFGPGTRLTVL.

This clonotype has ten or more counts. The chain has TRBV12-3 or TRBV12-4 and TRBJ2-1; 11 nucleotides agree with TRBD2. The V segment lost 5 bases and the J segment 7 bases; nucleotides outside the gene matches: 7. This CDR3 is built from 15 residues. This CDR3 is CASSRASSGRNEQFF. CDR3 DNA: TGTGCCAGCAGTCGGGCGTCTAGCGGGAGGAATGAGCAGTTCTTC.

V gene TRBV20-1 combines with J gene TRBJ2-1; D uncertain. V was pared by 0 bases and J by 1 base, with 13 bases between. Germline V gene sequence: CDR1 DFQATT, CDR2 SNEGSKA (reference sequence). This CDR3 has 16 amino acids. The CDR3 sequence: CSARDTGPKSYNEQFF. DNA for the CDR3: TGCAGTGCTAGAGATACCGGGCCCAAATCCTACAATGAGCAGTTCTTC.

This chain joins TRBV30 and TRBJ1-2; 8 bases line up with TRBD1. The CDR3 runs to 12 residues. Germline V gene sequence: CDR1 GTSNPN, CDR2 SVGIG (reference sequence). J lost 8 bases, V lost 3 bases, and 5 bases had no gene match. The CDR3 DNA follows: TGTGCCTGGAGCCCAGGGGGCTGGGGCTACACCTTC. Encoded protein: CAWSPGGWGYTF. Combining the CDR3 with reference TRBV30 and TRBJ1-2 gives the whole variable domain SQTIHQWPATLVQPVGSPLSLECTVEGTSNPNLYWYRQAAGRGLQLLFYSVGIGQISSEVPQNLSASRPQDRQFILSSKKLLLSDSGFYLCAWSPGGWGYTFGSGTRLTVV.